The 9 T cell receptor beta chains in this list originate from one sample, sequenced in a study of cytomegalovirus exposure and HLA in healthy donors. PCR used 60 Vbeta primers and 13 Jbeta primers. Method: immunoSEQ multiplex PCR; TCRdb's copy keeps in-frame clones and lacks some. This sample yields about 140,000 clones, of which approximately 82% are seen a single time; approximately 1.5% belongs to the top ten. Source material: PBMCs. These receptors all come from a man aged 25-45 years in good health and CMV-seropositive.

The gene calls are TRBV11-2 and TRBJ2-5; TRBD1 might be the D (8 bases). There are 16 residues in the CDR3. Trimming pared 5 bases from V and 2 bases from J, leaving 18 bases between. Germline V gives CDR1 SGHAT, CDR2 FQNNGV. CDR3 nucleotide sequence: TGTGCCAGCAGCCCGCAGGGGGCGGGAGCGCAAGAGACCCAGTACTTC. Amino acid sequence: CASSPQGAGAQETQYF.

The chain is built from TRBV27 and TRBJ2-7, with TRBD2 matching over 11 bases. CDR3 length equals 17 residues. V trimming: 5 bases; J trimming: 4 bases; junction bases outside the gene matches: 13. Germline CDR1 and CDR2: MNHEY and SMNVEV (reference sequence). CDR3: CASSHSTLAGGPYEQYF. The CDR3 nucleotides are TGTGCCAGCAGTCATTCGACTCTAGCGGGGGGCCCTTACGAGCAGTACTTC.

This chain connects TRBV7-3 to TRBJ2-1; possible D gene TRBD2, 5 bases. V was pared by 0 bases and J by 9 bases, with 12 bases between. This CDR3 is built from 14 residues. CDR1 is SGHTA, CDR2 FQGTGA, per germline. The CDR3 bases are TGTGCCAGCAGCTTAACGACACTAGGCGGTGAGCAGTTCTTC. It encodes CASSLTTLGGEQFF.

The rearrangement uses TRBV7-9 and TRBJ2-7; D ambiguous. CDR1 and CDR2 from the germline V gene are SEHNR and FQNEAQ (reference sequence). The CDR3 is made up of 15 amino acids. The V end was cut by 2 bases, the J end by 0 bases, with 11 bases between. In DNA, the CDR3 is TGTGCCAGCAGCTTAACGGGTTATAGCTCCTACGAGCAGTACTTC. As protein: CASSLTGYSSYEQYF.

The CDR3 DNA sequence: TGTGCCAGCAGGCGGACCCTAGGGGCTGAAGCTTTCTTT. It specifies CASRRTLGAEAFF. The rearrangement uses TRBV28 and TRBJ1-1, with D maybe TRBD1 (5 bases). This CDR3 comprises 13 residues. Trimming pared 6 bases from V and 6 bases from J, leaving 14 bases between. Germline V CDR1 and CDR2: MDHEN, SYDVKM.

J is TRBJ2-4 and V is TRBV29-1, with D tentatively TRBD1 (6 bases). The CDR3 runs 16 residues. The V gene lost 3 bases and the J gene lost 0 bases, with 15 bases spanning the gap. The germline V gene has CDR1 SQVTM and CDR2 ANQGSEA. The CDR3, as DNA: TGCAGCGTTGATAGGTTAGGGGGATTAGCCAAAAACATTCAGTACTTC. It encodes CSVDRLGGLAKNIQYF.

The J gene is TRBJ2-3, the V gene TRBV28; tentatively, D is TRBD2 (5 bases). This CDR3 is built from 15 residues. Between the trimmed V and J ends, which lost 5 bases and 2 bases, there was a span of 14 bases. Germline-derived CDR1 and CDR2 are MDHEN and SYDVKM. Here the CDR3 reads CASSVLRGATDTQYF. As DNA, the CDR3 is TGTGCCAGCAGTGTGCTTCGGGGTGCCACAGATACGCAGTATTTT.

The chain is built from TRBV6-4 and TRBJ2-1, with 10 bases lining up with TRBD2. The CDR3 spans 14 residues. Trimming cost V 4 bases and J 5 bases; bases outside gene matches: 2. Germline-derived CDR1 and CDR2 are MRHNA and SNTAGT. DNA for the CDR3: TGTGCCAGCAGTGTTAGCGGGGGGCACAATGAGCAGTTCTTC. Its translation: CASSVSGGHNEQFF.

The rearrangement joins TRBV29-1 to TRBJ2-1; perhaps TRBD1 as D (5 bases). V lost 0 bases to trimming and J lost 7 bases, with 10 bases between them. The CDR3 runs 13 residues. Germline V lookup: CDR1 SQVTM, CDR2 ANQGSEA. CDR3 amino acids: CSVEERQRNEQFF. The CDR3 DNA reads as TGCAGCGTTGAAGAACGACAGAGAAATGAGCAGTTCTTC.